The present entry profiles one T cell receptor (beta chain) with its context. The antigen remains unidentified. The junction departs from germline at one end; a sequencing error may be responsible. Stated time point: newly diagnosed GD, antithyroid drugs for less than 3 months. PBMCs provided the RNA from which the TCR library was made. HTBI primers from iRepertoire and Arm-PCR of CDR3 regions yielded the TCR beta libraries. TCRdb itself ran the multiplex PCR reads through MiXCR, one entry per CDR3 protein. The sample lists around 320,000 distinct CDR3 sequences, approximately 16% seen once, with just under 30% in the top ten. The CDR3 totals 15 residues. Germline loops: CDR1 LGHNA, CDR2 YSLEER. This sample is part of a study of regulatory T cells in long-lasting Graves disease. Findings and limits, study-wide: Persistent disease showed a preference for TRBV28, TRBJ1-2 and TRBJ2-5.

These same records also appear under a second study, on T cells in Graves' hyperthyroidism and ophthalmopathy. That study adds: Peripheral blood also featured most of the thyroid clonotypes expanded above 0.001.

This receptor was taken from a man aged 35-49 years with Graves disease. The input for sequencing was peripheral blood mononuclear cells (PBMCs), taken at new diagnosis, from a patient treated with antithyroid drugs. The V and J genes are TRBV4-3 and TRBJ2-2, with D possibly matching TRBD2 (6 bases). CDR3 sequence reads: CASSQDSGGSWELLF. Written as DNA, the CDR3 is TGCGCCAGCAGCCAAGATTCTGGGGGGTCGTGGGAGCTGCTTTTT.